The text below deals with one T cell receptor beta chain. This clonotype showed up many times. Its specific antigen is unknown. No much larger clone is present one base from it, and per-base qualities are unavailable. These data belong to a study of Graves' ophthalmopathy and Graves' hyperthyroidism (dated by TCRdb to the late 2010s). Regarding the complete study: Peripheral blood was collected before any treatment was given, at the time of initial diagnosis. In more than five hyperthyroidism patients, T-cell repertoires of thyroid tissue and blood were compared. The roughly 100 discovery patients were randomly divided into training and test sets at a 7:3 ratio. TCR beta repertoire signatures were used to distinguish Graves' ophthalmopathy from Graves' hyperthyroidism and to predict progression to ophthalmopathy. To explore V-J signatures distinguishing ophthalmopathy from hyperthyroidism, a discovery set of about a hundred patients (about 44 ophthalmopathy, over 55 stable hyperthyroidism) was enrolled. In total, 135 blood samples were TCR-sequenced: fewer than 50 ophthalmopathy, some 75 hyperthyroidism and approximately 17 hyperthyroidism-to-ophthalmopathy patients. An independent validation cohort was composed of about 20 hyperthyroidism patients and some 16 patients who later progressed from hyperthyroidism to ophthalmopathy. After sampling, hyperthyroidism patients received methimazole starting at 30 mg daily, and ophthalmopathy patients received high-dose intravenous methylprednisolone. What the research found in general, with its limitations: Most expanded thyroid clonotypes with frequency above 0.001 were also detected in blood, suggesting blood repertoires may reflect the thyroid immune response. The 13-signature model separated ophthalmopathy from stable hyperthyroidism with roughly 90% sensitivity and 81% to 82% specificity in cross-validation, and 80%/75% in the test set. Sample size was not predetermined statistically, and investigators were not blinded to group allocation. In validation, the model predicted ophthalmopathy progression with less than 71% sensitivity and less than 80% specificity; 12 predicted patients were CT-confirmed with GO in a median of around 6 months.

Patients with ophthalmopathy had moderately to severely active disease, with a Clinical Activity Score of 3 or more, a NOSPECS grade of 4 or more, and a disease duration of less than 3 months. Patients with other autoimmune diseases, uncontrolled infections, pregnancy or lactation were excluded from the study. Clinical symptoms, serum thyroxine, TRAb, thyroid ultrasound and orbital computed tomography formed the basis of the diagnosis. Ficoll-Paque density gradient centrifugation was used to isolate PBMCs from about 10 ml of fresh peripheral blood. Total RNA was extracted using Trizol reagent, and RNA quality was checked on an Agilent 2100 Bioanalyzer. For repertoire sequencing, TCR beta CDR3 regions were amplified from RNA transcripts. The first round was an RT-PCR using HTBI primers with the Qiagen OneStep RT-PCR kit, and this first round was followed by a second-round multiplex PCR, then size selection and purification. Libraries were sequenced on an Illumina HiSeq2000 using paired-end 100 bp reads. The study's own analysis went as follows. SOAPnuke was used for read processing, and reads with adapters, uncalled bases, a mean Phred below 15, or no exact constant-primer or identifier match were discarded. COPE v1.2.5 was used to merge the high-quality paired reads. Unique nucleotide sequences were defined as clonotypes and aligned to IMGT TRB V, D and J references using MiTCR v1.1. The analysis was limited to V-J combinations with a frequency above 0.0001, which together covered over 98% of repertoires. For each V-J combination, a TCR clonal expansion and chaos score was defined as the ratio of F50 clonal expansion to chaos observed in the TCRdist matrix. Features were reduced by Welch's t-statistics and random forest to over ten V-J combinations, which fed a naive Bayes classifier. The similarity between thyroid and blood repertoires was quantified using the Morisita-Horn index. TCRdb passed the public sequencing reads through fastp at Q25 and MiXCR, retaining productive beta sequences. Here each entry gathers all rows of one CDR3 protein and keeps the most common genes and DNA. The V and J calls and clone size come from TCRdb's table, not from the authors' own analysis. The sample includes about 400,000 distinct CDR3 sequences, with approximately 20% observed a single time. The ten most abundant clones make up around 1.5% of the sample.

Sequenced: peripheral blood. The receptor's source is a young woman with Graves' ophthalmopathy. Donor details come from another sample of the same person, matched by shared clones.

The CDR3 region reads CASSLFRTDGGQYF. The DNA sequence is given as TGTGCCAGCAGTTTATTCCGGACGGATGGAGGGCAGTACTTC. This sequence uses TRBV12-3 or TRBV12-4 and TRBJ2-7, and perhaps TRBD2 as D gene, on 5 matching bases. The CDR3, cysteine through phenylalanine, is 14 amino acids long. Here the CDR3 DNA is all that survives: 42 bases in frame from base 1. V is cut by 2 bases and J by 9 bases, and the space between the germline ends is 17 bases.